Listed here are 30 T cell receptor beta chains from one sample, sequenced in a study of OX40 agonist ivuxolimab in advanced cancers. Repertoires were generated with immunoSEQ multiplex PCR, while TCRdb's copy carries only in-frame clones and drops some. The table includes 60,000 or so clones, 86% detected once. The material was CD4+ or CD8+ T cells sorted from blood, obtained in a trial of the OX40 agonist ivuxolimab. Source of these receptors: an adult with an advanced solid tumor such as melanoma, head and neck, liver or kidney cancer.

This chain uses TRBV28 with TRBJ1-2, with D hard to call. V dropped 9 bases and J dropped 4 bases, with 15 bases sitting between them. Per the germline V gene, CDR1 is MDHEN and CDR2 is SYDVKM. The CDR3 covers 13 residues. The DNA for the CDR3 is TGTGCCAGTATGGGTTCTAGCCGCTATGGCTACACCTTC. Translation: CASMGSSRYGYTF.

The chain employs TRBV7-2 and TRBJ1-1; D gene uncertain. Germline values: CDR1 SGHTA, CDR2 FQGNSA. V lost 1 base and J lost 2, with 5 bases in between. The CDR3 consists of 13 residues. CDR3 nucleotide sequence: TGTGCCAGCAGCTTAGTGTTTAACACTGAAGCTTTCTTT. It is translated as CASSLVFNTEAFF.

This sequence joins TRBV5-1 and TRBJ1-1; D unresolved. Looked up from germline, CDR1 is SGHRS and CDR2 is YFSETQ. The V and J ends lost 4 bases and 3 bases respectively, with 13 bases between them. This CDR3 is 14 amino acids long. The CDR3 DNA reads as TGCGCCAGCAGCAATTCCGGTGGTCACACTGAAGCTTTCTTT. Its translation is CASSNSGGHTEAFF.

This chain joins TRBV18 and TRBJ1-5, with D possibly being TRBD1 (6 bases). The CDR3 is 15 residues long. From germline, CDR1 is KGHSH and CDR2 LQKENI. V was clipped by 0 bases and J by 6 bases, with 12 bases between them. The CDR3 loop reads CASSPPSSGAQPQHF. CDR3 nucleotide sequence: TGTGCCAGCTCACCACCGAGTTCGGGGGCTCAGCCCCAGCATTTT.

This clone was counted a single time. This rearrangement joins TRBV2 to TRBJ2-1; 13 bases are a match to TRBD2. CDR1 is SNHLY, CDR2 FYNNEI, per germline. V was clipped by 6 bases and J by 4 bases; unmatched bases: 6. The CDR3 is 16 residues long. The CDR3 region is CASSPRLAGGYNEQFF. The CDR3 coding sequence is TGTGCCAGCAGCCCTAGACTAGCGGGGGGTTACAATGAGCAGTTCTTC.

The CDR3 is CASSFRGDGYTF. CDR3 coding DNA: TGTGCCAGCAGCTTCCGGGGAGACGGCTACACCTTC. This chain joins TRBV7-2 and TRBJ1-2; D ambiguous. Trimming removed 3 bases from V and 8 bases from J, with 10 bases in between. CDR1 and CDR2 (germline): SGHTA, FQGNSA. This CDR3 is 12 amino acids long.

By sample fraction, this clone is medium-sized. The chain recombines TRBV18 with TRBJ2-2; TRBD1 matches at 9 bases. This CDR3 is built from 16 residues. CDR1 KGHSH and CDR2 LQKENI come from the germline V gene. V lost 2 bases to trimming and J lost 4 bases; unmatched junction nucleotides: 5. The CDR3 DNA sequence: TGTGCCAGCTCACCAGCGGGACAGGGTTCCACCGGGGAGCTGTTTTTT. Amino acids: CASSPAGQGSTGELFF.

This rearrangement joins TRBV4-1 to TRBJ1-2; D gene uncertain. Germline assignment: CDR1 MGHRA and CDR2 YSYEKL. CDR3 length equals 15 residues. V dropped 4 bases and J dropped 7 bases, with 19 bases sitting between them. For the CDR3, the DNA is TGCGCCAGCAGCCCCCCGGTTGGGAGGAGAGCTGGCTACACCTTC. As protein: CASSPPVGRRAGYTF.

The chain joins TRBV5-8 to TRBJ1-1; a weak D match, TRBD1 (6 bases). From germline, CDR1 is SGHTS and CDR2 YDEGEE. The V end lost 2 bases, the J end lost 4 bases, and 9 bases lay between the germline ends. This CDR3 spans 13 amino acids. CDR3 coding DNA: TGTGCCAGCAGCTTTAGGGGGTCCACTGAAGCTTTCTTT. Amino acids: CASSFRGSTEAFF.

The CDR3 DNA follows: TGTGCCAGCAGTTTAGGAGCTTCAAGGAACGGGTCACCCCTCCACTTT. This codes for CASSLGASRNGSPLHF. The chain carries TRBV27 and TRBJ1-6; D ambiguous. V was pared by 2 bases and J by 10 bases, with 18 bases between. Germline V lookup: CDR1 MNHEY, CDR2 SMNVEV (reference sequence). The CDR3 is 16 amino acids.

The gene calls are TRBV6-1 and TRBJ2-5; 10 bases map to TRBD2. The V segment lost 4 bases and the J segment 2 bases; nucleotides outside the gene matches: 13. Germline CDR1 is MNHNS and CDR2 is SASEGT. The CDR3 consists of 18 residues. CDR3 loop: CASSAPPGLARAQETQYF. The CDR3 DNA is TGTGCCAGCAGTGCCCCTCCGGGACTAGCGAGGGCTCAAGAGACCCAGTACTTC.

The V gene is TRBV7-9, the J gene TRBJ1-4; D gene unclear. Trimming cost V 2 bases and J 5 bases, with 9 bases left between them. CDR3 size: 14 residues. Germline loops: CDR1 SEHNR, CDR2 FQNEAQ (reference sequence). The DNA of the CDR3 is TGTGCCAGCAGCTTACTGGGCTCAAATGAAAAACTGTTTTTT. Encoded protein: CASSLLGSNEKLFF.

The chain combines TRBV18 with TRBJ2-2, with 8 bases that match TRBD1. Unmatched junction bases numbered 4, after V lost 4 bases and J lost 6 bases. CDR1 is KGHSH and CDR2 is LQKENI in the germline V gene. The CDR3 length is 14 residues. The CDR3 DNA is TGTGCCAGCTCACGGACAGGGATTGCCGGGGAGCTGTTTTTT. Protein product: CASSRTGIAGELFF.

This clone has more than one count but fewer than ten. The CDR3 region has the DNA TGTGCCACCAGCAGAGATCGGGGGGCCCCCCAGCATTTT. It codes for CATSRDRGAPQHF. The rearrangement joins TRBV15 to TRBJ1-5; possibly TRBD1 for D (6 bases). The V gene's germline CDR1 is LNHNV and CDR2 YYDKDF (reference sequence). The CDR3 runs to 13 residues. The V end lost 0 bases, the J end lost 10 bases, and 10 bases lay between the germline ends.

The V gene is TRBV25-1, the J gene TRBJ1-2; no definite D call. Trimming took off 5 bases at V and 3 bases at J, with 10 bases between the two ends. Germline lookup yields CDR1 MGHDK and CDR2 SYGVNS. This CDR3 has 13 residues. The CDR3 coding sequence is TGTGCCAGCAGTCGAGGAGGCCACTATGGCTACACCTTC. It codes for CASSRGGHYGYTF.

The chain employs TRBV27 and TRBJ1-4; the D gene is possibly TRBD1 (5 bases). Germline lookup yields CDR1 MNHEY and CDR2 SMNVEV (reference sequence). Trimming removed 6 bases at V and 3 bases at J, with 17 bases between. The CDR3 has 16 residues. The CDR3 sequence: CASSLFQGFSNEKLFF. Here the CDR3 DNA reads TGTGCCAGCAGCCTCTTCCAGGGTTTCTCTAATGAAAAACTGTTTTTT. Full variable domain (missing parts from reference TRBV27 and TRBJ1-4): EAQVTQNPRYLITVTGKKLTVTCSQNMNHEYMSWYRQDPGLGLRQIYYSMNVEVTDKGDVPEGYKVSRKEKRNFPLILESPSPNQTSLYFCASSLFQGFSNEKLFFGSGTQLSVL.

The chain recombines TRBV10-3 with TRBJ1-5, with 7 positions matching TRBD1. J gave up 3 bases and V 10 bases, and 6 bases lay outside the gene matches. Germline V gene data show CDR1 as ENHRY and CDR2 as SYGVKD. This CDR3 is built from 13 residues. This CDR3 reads CATGTDNNQPQHF. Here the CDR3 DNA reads TGTGCCACCGGGACAGACAACAATCAGCCCCAGCATTTT.

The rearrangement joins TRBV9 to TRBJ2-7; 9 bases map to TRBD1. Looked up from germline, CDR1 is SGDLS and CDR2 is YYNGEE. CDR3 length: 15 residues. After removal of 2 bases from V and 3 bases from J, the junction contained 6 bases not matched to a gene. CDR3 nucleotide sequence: TGTGCCAGCAGCGTCCACAGGGGGCTGAGCTACGAGCAGTACTTC. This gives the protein CASSVHRGLSYEQYF.

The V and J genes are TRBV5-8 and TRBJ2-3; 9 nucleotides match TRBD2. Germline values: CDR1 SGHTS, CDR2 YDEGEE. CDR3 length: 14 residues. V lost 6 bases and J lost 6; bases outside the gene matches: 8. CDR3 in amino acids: CASKGGGAADTQYF. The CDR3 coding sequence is TGTGCCAGCAAGGGCGGGGGGGCCGCGGATACGCAGTATTTT.

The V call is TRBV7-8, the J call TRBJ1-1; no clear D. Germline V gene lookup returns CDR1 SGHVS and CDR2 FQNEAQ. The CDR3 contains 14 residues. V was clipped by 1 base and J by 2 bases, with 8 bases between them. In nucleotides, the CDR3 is TGTGCCAGCAGCTTAGGGCACGGTAACACTGAAGCTTTCTTT. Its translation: CASSLGHGNTEAFF.

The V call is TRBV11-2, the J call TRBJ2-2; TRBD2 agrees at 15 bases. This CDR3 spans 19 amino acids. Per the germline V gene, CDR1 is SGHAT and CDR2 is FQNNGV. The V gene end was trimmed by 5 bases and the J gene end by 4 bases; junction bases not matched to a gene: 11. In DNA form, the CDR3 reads TGTGCCAGCAGCAAAGGAGGACTAGCGGGGGGGCCGGGCACCGGGGAGCTGTTTTTT. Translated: CASSKGGLAGGPGTGELFF.

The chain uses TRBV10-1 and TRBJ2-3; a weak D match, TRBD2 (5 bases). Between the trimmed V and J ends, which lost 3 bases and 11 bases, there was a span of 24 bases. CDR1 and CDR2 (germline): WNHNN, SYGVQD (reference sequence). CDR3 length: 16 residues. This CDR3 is CASSDVDSYRASGQYF. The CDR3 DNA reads TGCGCCAGCAGTGATGTGGACTCCTACCGAGCAAGTGGGCAGTATTTT.

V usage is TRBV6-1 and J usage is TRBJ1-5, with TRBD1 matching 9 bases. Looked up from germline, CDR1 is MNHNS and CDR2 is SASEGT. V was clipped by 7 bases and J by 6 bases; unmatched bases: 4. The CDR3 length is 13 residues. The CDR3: CASTVQGAQPQHF. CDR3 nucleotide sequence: TGTGCCAGCACCGTACAGGGGGCTCAGCCCCAGCATTTT.

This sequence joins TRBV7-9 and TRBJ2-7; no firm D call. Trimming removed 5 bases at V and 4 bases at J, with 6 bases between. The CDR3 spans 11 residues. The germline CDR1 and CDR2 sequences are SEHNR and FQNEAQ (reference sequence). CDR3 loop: CASSPEYEQYF. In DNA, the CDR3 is TGTGCCAGCAGCCCAGAATACGAGCAGTACTTC.

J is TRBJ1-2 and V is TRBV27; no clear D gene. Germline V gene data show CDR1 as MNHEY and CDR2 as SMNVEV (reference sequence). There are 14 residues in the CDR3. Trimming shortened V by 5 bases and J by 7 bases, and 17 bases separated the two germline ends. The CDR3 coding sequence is TGTGCCAGCAGTCCATACCAAAGGACCGGTGGCTACACCTTC. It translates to CASSPYQRTGGYTF.

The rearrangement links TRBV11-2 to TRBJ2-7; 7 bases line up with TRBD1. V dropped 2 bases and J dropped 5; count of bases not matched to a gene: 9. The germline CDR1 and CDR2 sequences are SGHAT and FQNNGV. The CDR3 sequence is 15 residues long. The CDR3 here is CASSLNGAGGNEQYF. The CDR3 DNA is TGTGCCAGCAGCTTAAACGGTGCAGGGGGTAACGAGCAGTACTTC.

CDR3 sequence reads: CASSYVQGWGYTF. Written as DNA, the CDR3 is TGTGCCAGCAGTTACGTCCAGGGCTGGGGCTACACCTTC. The chain couples TRBV6-5 to TRBJ1-2, with D perhaps matching TRBD1 (5 bases). V was shortened by 2 bases and J by 8 bases, with 12 bases between the two germline ends. The CDR3 contains 13 residues. From germline, CDR1 is MNHEY and CDR2 SVGAGI.

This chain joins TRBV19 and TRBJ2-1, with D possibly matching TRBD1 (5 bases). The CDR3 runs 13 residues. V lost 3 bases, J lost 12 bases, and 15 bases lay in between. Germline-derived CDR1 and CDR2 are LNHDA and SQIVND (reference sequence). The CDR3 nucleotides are TGTGCCAGTAGTATTTCCCCAGGGATAGGGCAGTTCTTC. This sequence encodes CASSISPGIGQFF. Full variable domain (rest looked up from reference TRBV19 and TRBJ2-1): DGGITQSPKYLFRKEGQNVTLSCEQNLNHDAMYWYRQDPGQGLRLIYYSQIVNDFQKGDIAEGYSVSREKKESFPLTVTSAQKNPTAFYLCASSISPGIGQFFGPGTRLTVL.

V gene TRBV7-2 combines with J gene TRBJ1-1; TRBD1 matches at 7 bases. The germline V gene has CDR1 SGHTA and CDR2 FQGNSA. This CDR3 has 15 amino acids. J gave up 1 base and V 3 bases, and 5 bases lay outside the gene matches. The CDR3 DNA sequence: TGTGCCAGCAGCTTCGAACGGACAGGGAACACTGAAGCTTTCTTT. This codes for CASSFERTGNTEAFF.

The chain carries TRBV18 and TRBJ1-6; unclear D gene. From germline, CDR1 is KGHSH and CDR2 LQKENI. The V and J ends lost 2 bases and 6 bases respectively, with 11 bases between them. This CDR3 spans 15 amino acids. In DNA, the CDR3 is TGTGCCAGCTCACCAGGAGACGGTGTTAATTCACCCCTCCACTTT. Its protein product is CASSPGDGVNSPLHF.